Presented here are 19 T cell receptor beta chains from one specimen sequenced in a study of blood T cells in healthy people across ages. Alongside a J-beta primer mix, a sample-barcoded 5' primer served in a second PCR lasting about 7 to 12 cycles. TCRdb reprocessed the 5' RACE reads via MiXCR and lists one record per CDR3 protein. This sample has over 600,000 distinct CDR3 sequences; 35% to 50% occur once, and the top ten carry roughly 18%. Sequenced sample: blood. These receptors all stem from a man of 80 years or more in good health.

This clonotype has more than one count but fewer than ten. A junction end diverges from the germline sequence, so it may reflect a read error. The CDR3 spells CASSEARRQNLYEQYF. The DNA for the CDR3 is TGTGCCAGTAGTGAAGCGAGGAGACAAAACCTCTACGAGCAGTACTTC. The rearrangement links TRBV2 to TRBJ2-7, with D uncertain. The CDR3 has 16 amino acids. CDR1 is SNHLY and CDR2 is FYNNEI in the germline V gene.

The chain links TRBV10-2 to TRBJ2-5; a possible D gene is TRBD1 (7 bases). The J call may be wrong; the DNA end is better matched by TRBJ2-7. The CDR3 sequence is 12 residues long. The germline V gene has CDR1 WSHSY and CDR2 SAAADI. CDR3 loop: CASSAGQSEQYF. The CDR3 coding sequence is TGCGCCAGCAGCGCGGGACAGTCCGAGCAGTACTTC.

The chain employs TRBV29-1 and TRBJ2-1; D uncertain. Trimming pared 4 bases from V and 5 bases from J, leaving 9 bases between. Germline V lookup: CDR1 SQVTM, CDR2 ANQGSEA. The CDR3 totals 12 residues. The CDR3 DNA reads TGCAGCGTTGCATCCTACGACAATGAGCAGTTCTTC. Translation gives CSVASYDNEQFF.

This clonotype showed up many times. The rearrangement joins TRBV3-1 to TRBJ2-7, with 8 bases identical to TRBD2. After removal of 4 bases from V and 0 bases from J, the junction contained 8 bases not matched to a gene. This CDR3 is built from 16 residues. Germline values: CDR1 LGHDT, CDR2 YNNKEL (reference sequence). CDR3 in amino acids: CASSPGRARSSYEQYF. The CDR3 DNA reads TGTGCCAGCAGCCCCGGGAGGGCGCGGAGCTCCTACGAGCAGTACTTC.

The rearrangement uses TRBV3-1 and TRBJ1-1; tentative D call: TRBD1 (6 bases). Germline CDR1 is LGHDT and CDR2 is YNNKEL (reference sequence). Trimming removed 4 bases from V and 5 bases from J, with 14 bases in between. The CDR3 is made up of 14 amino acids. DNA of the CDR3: TGTGCCAGCAGCCTAGGACAGTTGGGGACTGAAGCTTTCTTT. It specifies CASSLGQLGTEAFF.

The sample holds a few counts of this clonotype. CDR3 nucleotide sequence: TGTGCCAGCTCATACGCTAGCGGGTCCTACAATGAGCAGTTCTTC. Protein: CASSYASGSYNEQFF. The chain links TRBV18 to TRBJ2-1, with TRBD2 matching over 8 bases. Trimming removed 5 bases from V and 1 base from J; junction bases left unmatched: 4. The CDR3 consists of 15 residues. The germline V gene has CDR1 KGHSH and CDR2 LQKENI.

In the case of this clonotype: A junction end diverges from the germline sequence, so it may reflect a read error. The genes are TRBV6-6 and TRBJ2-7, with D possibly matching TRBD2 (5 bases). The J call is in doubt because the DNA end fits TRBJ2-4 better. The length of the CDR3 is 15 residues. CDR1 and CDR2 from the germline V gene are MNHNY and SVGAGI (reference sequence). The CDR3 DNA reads TGTGCCAACAGTTACGGTCCCCTCGGGGATGACATTCAGTACTTC. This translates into CANSYGPLGDDIQYF.

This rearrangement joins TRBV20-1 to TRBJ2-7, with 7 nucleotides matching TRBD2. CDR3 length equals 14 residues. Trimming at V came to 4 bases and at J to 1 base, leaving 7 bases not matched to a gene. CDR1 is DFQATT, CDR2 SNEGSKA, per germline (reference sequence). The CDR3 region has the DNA TGCAGTGCTACCCATGCGGGAGCGTCCTACGAGCAGTACTTC. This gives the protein CSATHAGASYEQYF.

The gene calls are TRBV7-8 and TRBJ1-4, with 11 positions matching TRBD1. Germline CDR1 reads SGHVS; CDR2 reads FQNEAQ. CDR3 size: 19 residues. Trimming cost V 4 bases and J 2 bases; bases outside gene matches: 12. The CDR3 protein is CASSSHFAGQGGTNEKLFF. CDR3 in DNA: TGTGCCAGCAGCTCCCACTTTGCGGGACAGGGGGGTACTAATGAAAAACTGTTTTTT.

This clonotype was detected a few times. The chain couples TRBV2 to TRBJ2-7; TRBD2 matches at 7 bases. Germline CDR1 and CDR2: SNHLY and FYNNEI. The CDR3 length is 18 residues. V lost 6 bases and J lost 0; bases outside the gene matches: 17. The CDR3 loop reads CASSTVMNSSGTSYEQYF. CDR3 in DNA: TGTGCCAGCAGCACCGTGATGAATTCTAGCGGAACCTCCTACGAGCAGTACTTC.

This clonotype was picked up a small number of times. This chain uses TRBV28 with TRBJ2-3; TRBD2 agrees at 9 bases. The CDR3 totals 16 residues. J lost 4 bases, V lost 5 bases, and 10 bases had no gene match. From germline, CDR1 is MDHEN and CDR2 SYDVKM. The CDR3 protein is CASSPQTSGRADTQYF. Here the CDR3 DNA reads TGTGCCAGCAGTCCTCAGACTAGCGGCCGTGCAGATACGCAGTATTTT.

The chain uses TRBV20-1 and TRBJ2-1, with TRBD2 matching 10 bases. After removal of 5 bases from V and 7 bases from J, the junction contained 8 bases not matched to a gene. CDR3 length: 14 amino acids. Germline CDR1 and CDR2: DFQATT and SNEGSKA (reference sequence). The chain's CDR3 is CSAPAGGTGNEQFF. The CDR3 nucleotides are TGCAGTGCTCCAGCGGGAGGGACGGGGAATGAGCAGTTCTTC.

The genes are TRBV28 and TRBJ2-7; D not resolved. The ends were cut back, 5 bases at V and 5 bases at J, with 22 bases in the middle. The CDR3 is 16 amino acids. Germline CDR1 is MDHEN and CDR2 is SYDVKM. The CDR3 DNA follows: TGTGCCAGCAGTGATGTGTCGGTTTCGGCTGCCGACGAGCAGTACTTC. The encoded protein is CASSDVSVSAADEQYF.

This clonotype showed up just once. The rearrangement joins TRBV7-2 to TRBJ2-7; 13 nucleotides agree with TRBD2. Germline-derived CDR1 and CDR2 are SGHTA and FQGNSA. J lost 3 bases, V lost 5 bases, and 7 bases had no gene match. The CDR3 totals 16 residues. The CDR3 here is CASSGRLAGGGYEQYF. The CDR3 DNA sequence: TGTGCCAGCAGCGGAAGACTAGCGGGGGGAGGCTACGAGCAGTACTTC.

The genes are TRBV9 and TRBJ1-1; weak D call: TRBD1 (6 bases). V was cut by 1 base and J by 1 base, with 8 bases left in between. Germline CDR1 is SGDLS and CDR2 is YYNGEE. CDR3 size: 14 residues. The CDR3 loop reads CASSVWDKNTEAFF. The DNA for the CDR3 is TGTGCCAGCAGCGTATGGGACAAGAACACTGAAGCTTTCTTT.

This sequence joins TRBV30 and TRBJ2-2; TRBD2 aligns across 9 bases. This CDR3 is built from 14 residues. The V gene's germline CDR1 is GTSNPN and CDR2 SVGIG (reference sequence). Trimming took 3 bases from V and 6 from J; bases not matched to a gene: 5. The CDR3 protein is CAWSEIAGAGELFF. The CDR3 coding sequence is TGTGCCTGGAGCGAAATAGCGGGAGCCGGGGAGCTGTTTTTT.

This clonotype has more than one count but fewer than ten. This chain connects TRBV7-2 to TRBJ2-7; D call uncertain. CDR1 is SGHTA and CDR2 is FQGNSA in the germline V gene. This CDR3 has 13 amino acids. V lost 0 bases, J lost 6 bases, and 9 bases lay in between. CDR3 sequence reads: CASSLAEPGEQYF. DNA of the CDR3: TGTGCCAGCAGCTTAGCGGAGCCTGGCGAGCAGTACTTC.

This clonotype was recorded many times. The CDR3 DNA reads TGTGCCAGCAGCTTAGCACAGGGCACATACAATGAGCAGTTCTTC. As protein: CASSLAQGTYNEQFF. The V and J genes are TRBV7-2 and TRBJ2-1; weak D call: TRBD1 (6 bases). Germline CDR1 is SGHTA and CDR2 is FQGNSA. The CDR3 is made up of 15 amino acids. The V gene lost 0 bases and the J gene lost 4 bases, with 10 bases spanning the gap.

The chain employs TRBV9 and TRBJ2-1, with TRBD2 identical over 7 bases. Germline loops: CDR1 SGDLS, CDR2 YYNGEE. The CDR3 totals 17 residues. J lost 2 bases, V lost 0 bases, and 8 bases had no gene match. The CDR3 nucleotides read TGTGCCAGCAGCGTAGGTAGCGGCGGGAGCACCTACAATGAGCAGTTCTTC. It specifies CASSVGSGGSTYNEQFF.